These 30 T cell receptor beta chains originate from one sample sequenced in a study of response to subunit inactivated influenza vaccine. Each CDR3 protein is one row after TCRdb ran MiXCR on the RT-PCR reads. The sample shows about 520,000 distinct CDR3 sequences, about 25% of them seen only once. The material sequenced was CD4+ T cells sorted from PBMCs, taken roughly 5 days after vaccination. Every receptor here comes from a middle-aged man who received an inactivated influenza vaccine.

This chain connects TRBV4-2 to TRBJ2-3; possible D gene TRBD1, 6 bases. From germline, CDR1 is LGHNA and CDR2 YNFKEQ. This CDR3 is built from 18 residues. V was clipped by 2 bases and J by 2 bases, with 20 bases between them. The CDR3 sequence is CASSQRPSGTHSTDTQYF. CDR3 nucleotides: TGTGCCAGCAGCCAAAGACCGTCCGGGACACACTCCACAGATACGCAGTATTTT.

The V call is TRBV5-5, the J call TRBJ2-3; D is possibly TRBD2 (6 bases). The CDR3 consists of 15 residues. The V gene lost 3 bases and the J gene lost 0 bases, with 11 bases spanning the gap. Per germline, CDR1 SGHKS and CDR2 YYEKEE (reference sequence). CDR3 residues: CASSSAGRSTDTQYF. CDR3 nucleotides: TGTGCCAGCAGCTCCGCGGGACGGAGCACAGATACGCAGTATTTT.

This chain joins TRBV18 and TRBJ1-1, with D hard to call. This CDR3 region has 16 residues. Germline V lookup: CDR1 KGHSH, CDR2 LQKENI. Trimming took 1 base from V and 0 from J, leaving 12 bases between them. CDR3 region: CASSPQQNRVNTEAFF. DNA of the CDR3: TGTGCCAGCTCACCACAGCAAAACAGAGTGAACACTGAAGCTTTCTTT. Based on the CDR3 plus reference TRBV18 and TRBJ1-1, the full variable domain is NAGVMQNPRHLVRRRGQEARLRCSPMKGHSHVYWYRQLPEEGLKFMVYLQKENIIDESGMPKERFSAEFPKEGPSILRIQQVVRGDSAAYFCASSPQQNRVNTEAFFGQGTRLTVV.

In this sample, this clonotype turned up a few times. The V gene is TRBV12-3 or TRBV12-4, the J gene TRBJ1-1, with a possible D match to TRBD1 (5 bases). The CDR3 extends over 14 amino acids. Trimming took off 3 bases at V and 4 bases at J, with 12 bases between the two ends. CDR3 nucleotide sequence: TGTGCCAGCAGTTTGCCGATGAGGGGCACTGAAGCTTTCTTT. It is translated as CASSLPMRGTEAFF.

J is TRBJ2-7 and V is TRBV5-1, with D unresolved. This CDR3 is built from 12 residues. Trimming stripped 0 bases from V and 5 bases from J, with 6 bases between. The germline V gene encodes CDR1 SGHRS and CDR2 YFSETQ. DNA of the CDR3: TGCGCCAGCAGCTTGGGGGAAGACGAGCAGTACTTC. Protein: CASSLGEDEQYF.

This clonotype was observed a handful of times. V usage is TRBV20-1 and J usage is TRBJ1-6; D perhaps matches TRBD1 (6 bases). Germline values: CDR1 DFQATT, CDR2 SNEGSKA (reference sequence). The V gene lost 2 bases and the J gene lost 15 bases, with 17 bases spanning the gap. This CDR3 comprises 13 residues. CDR3 protein: CSARYNRGLGLHF. The CDR3, as DNA: TGCAGTGCTAGATATAACCGGGGGCTGGGCCTCCACTTT.

This chain uses TRBV6-2 or TRBV6-3 with TRBJ2-1, with TRBD1 identical over 8 bases. With 10 bases clipped from V and 7 bases from J, the junction kept 15 bases outside the gene matches. From germline, CDR1 is MNHEY and CDR2 SVGEGT. There are 15 residues in the CDR3. CDR3 coding DNA: TGTGCCACCACTATTAGGACAGGGATGGCGAATGAGCAGTTCTTC. Its translation is CATTIRTGMANEQFF.

In its sample, this clonotype was seen many times. The chain is built from TRBV7-8 and TRBJ1-4; D gene uncertain. V shed 1 base and J shed 11 bases, with 11 bases lying between them. The germline V gene has CDR1 SGHVS and CDR2 FQNEAQ. The CDR3 runs 13 residues. CDR3 sequence reads: CASSLVPTGKLFF. DNA of the CDR3: TGTGCCAGCAGCTTAGTTCCCACCGGGAAACTGTTTTTT.

The V and J genes are TRBV10-3 and TRBJ2-1; 10 bases map to TRBD2. The trim removed 4 bases at V and 8 bases at J, leaving 17 bases unmatched. Germline-derived CDR1 and CDR2 are ENHRY and SYGVKD. CDR3 length: 18 amino acids. This CDR3 is CAISATSGIHPGGDEQFF. The CDR3 bases are TGTGCCATCAGTGCTACTAGCGGGATCCACCCGGGCGGAGATGAGCAGTTCTTC.

The chain recombines TRBV20-1 with TRBJ2-3, with 9 positions matching TRBD2. Germline V gene sequence: CDR1 DFQATT, CDR2 SNEGSKA (reference sequence). This CDR3 has 17 amino acids. Germline trimming cut 0 bases from V and 2 bases from J; bases unmatched to any gene: 9. CDR3 DNA: TGCAGTGCTAGAGATCCGGGGCTAGCGGGGACCACAGATACGCAGTATTTT. Amino acids: CSARDPGLAGTTDTQYF.

This clonotype was seen more than once but under ten times. The rearrangement uses TRBV20-1 and TRBJ2-1; a possible D gene is TRBD1 (5 bases). V was clipped by 5 bases and J by 12 bases, with 14 bases between them. Germline CDR1 is DFQATT and CDR2 is SNEGSKA (reference sequence). The CDR3 has 11 residues. The CDR3, as DNA: TGCAGTGCTCGGGTACTAAGGGGGCAGTTCTTC. This codes for CSARVLRGQFF.

This clonotype has a handful of counts. The genes are TRBV7-2 and TRBJ2-5; tentatively, D is TRBD2 (6 bases). Germline V gene lookup returns CDR1 SGHTA and CDR2 FQGNSA. V was pared by 2 bases and J by 4 bases, with 14 bases between. The length of the CDR3 is 15 residues. The CDR3: CASSLMRGTLETQYF. Written as DNA, the CDR3 is TGTGCCAGCAGCTTAATGAGAGGGACTCTAGAGACCCAGTACTTC. Together with reference TRBV7-2 and TRBJ2-5, the CDR3 gives the full variable domain: GAGVSQSPSNKVTEKGKDVELRCDPISGHTALYWYRQSLGQGLEFLIYFQGNSAPDKSGLPSDRFSAERTGGSVSTLTIQRTQQEDSAVYLCASSLMRGTLETQYFGPGTRLLVL.

This sequence joins TRBV5-1 and TRBJ2-7; D is possibly TRBD1 or TRBD2 (6 bases each). The germline V and J ends were trimmed by 3 bases and 2 bases, with 12 bases remaining between them. CDR3 size: 14 residues. Per germline, CDR1 SGHRS and CDR2 YFSETQ. The CDR3 DNA sequence: TGCGCCAGCAGCTCGGGGGACAACACCTACGAGCAGTACTTC. Amino acids: CASSSGDNTYEQYF.

This clonotype was found many times. This chain joins TRBV5-4 and TRBJ2-3, with 10 nucleotides matching TRBD1. The CDR3 runs 15 residues. Germline CDR1 reads SGHNT; CDR2 reads YYREEE (reference sequence). Trimming removed 4 bases from V and 4 bases from J; junction bases left unmatched: 6. As DNA, the CDR3 is TGTGCCAGCAGCAACCGGGGACAGGGGTCAGATACGCAGTATTTT. It is translated as CASSNRGQGSDTQYF.

The chain combines TRBV7-6 with TRBJ2-2; either TRBD1 or TRBD2 may supply D (5 bases each). CDR3 size: 14 residues. The V end lost 4 bases, the J end lost 7 bases, and 13 bases lay between the germline ends. Germline V gene lookup returns CDR1 SGHVS and CDR2 FNYEAQ. CDR3 loop: CASSYRGRGGELFF. In nucleotides, the CDR3 is TGTGCCAGCAGCTATAGGGGCCGGGGCGGGGAGCTGTTTTTT.

The chain is built from TRBV27 and TRBJ2-6, with 7 bases lining up with TRBD1. CDR3 length: 18 residues. Germline-derived CDR1 and CDR2 are MNHEY and SMNVEV (reference sequence). V shed 4 bases and J 0 bases; nucleotides not matched to a gene: 9. CDR3: CASSSYRGFSSGANVLTF. The CDR3 DNA sequence: TGTGCCAGCAGTTCTTACAGGGGATTTAGCTCTGGGGCCAACGTCCTGACTTTC.

The V and J genes are TRBV28 and TRBJ2-5; 12 bases line up with TRBD2. The CDR3 runs to 16 residues. The germline V gene has CDR1 MDHEN and CDR2 SYDVKM. V was pared by 6 bases and J by 7 bases, with 12 bases of the junction left unmatched. CDR3 DNA sequence: TGTGCCAGCAGATCTAGCGGGGGGGAGGGGTATGCGACCCAGTACTTC. Amino acid sequence: CASRSSGGEGYATQYF.

This clonotype has a handful of counts. The rearrangement links TRBV6-2 or TRBV6-3 to TRBJ2-7; the D is unclear. The V gene lost 5 bases and the J gene lost 2 bases, with 16 bases spanning the gap. Germline V lookup: CDR1 MNHEY, CDR2 SVGEGT. CDR3 length equals 15 residues. CDR3 residues: CASSPGLAEAYEQYF. The CDR3 region has the DNA TGTGCCAGCAGTCCTGGGTTGGCAGAAGCCTACGAGCAGTACTTC.

This clonotype was recorded at least ten times. V is TRBV5-1 and J is TRBJ1-3; D gene uncertain. There are 15 residues in the CDR3. The V gene lost 4 bases and the J gene lost 0 bases, with 11 bases spanning the gap. Germline V gene sequence: CDR1 SGHRS, CDR2 YFSETQ. The CDR3 spells CASSAETVSGNTIYF. The CDR3 nucleotides read TGCGCCAGCAGCGCGGAGACGGTCTCTGGAAACACCATATATTTT.

This chain links TRBV4-1 with TRBJ2-2; the D is unclear. CDR1 is MGHRA, CDR2 YSYEKL, per germline. This CDR3 region has 13 residues. Trimming pared 3 bases from V and 6 bases from J, leaving 8 bases between. CDR3 region: CASSQERAGELFF. The DNA of the CDR3 is TGCGCCAGCAGCCAGGAAAGGGCCGGGGAGCTGTTTTTT.

This clonotype was seen at least ten times. V usage is TRBV5-1 and J usage is TRBJ2-7; 10 bases match TRBD1. Trimming took 1 base from V and 5 from J; bases not matched to a gene: 6. Germline V gene lookup returns CDR1 SGHRS and CDR2 YFSETQ. This CDR3 is built from 15 residues. DNA for the CDR3: TGCGCCAGCAGCTTGTCTGGGACAGGGGATGACGAGCAGTACTTC. Residues: CASSLSGTGDDEQYF. The full variable domain, with the rest looked up from reference TRBV5-1 and TRBJ2-7, is KAGVTQTPRYLIKTRGQQVTLSCSPISGHRSVSWYQQTPGQGLQFLFEYFSETQRNKGNFPGRFSGRQFSNSRSEMNVSTLELGDSALYLCASSLSGTGDDEQYFGPGTRLTVT.

This clonotype has a handful of counts. The chain recombines TRBV12-3 or TRBV12-4 with TRBJ2-7; D not resolved. The CDR3 has 13 residues. The ends were cut back, 4 bases at V and 4 bases at J, with 11 bases in the middle. The CDR3 reads CASSSFLAYEQYF. CDR3 nucleotide sequence: TGTGCCAGCAGTTCATTCTTAGCTTACGAGCAGTACTTC.

The chain has TRBV14 and TRBJ2-7; no firm D call. This CDR3 comprises 13 residues. Per the germline V gene, CDR1 is SGHDN and CDR2 is FVKESK. The V and J ends lost 4 bases and 6 bases respectively, with 13 bases between them. The CDR3 nucleotides read TGTGCCAGCAGCCGGGTAGTCAGTCTCGAGCAGTACTTC. This encodes CASSRVVSLEQYF.

This clonotype came up a few times. V and J are TRBV7-3 and TRBJ2-2, with D maybe TRBD2 (7 bases). The V gene's germline CDR1 is SGHTA and CDR2 FQGTGA. This CDR3 contains 18 residues. Trimming shortened V by 5 bases and J by 2 bases, and 21 bases separated the two germline ends. CDR3 nucleotides: TGTGCCAGCAGCCAAGGGGGGTTCGCGGGAGTAAACACCGGGGAGCTGTTTTTT. It yields the protein CASSQGGFAGVNTGELFF.

This clonotype was counted at least ten times. The V and J genes are TRBV4-2 and TRBJ1-2; TRBD1 is a possible D gene (5 bases). CDR1 and CDR2 (germline): LGHNA, YNFKEQ. V was shortened by 1 base and J by 6 bases, with 15 bases between the two germline ends. The CDR3 consists of 15 residues. CDR3 bases: TGTGCCAGCAGCCAAGTGTTTAGGGACGGGCATGGCTACACCTTC. This translates into CASSQVFRDGHGYTF.

This clonotype was found a few times. The chain recombines TRBV5-1 with TRBJ1-6; 8 positions agree with TRBD1. V lost 0 bases and J lost 7; bases outside the gene matches: 3. Germline V gene lookup returns CDR1 SGHRS and CDR2 YFSETQ. The CDR3 totals 15 residues. In DNA, the CDR3 is TGCGCCAGCAGCTTGGAGAGGACAGGGAATTCACCCCTCCACTTT. It yields the protein CASSLERTGNSPLHF.

This clonotype has just a few counts. The J gene is TRBJ2-3, the V gene TRBV12-3 or TRBV12-4; TRBD2 agrees at 9 bases. The CDR3 runs to 14 residues. With 6 bases clipped from V and 5 bases from J, the junction kept 6 bases outside the gene matches. The CDR3: CASSVAGVIDTQYF. CDR3 coding DNA: TGTGCCAGCAGCGTAGCGGGGGTCATAGATACGCAGTATTTT.

In its sample, this clonotype was seen many times. This chain connects TRBV12-3 or TRBV12-4 to TRBJ1-2, with 8 nucleotides matching TRBD1. The trim removed 2 bases at V and 5 bases at J, leaving 10 bases unmatched. The CDR3 is 16 amino acids. The CDR3 DNA sequence: TGTGCCAGCAGTTTATTACCCCAGACAGGGGATTATGGCTACACCTTC. Its translation is CASSLLPQTGDYGYTF.

V gene TRBV7-2 combines with J gene TRBJ1-6; TRBD1 matches 8 bases. Germline V gene sequence: CDR1 SGHTA, CDR2 FQGNSA. The CDR3 covers 13 residues. V dropped 8 bases and J dropped 9; count of bases not matched to a gene: 6. CDR3 DNA sequence: TGTGCCAGCGGCAGGGGGCCAAGTTCACCCCTCCACTTT. Residues: CASGRGPSSPLHF.

The chain combines TRBV5-1 with TRBJ2-3, with D tentatively TRBD1 (6 bases). CDR3 length: 17 residues. Deletions cut 7 bases from V and 0 bases from J, with 21 bases between. CDR1 and CDR2 (germline): SGHRS, YFSETQ. The CDR3 spells CASGGSWGRDSTDTQYF. CDR3 in DNA: TGCGCCAGCGGGGGCTCGTGGGGACGAGATAGCACAGATACGCAGTATTTT.